This T cell receptor (beta chain) was sequenced for a study of spatial heterogeneity in lung cancer. Study summary: Compared with alpha-chain sequences, beta-chain sequences were consistently detected in greater numbers.

This clonotype was detected only a few times. Every TCR cDNA molecule carried a tag that served as a unique molecular identifier. TCRdb re-analysed the 5' RACE reads in MiXCR, keeping a single row per CDR3 protein. Of thousands of distinct CDR3 sequences in the sample, 7.5% to 9% were seen once. Indicated time point: sample taken at primary tumor resection. The donor population consisted of 72 patients with untreated, early-stage non-small cell lung cancer. Unsorted whole RNA samples from tumor, nontumor lung or frozen PBMC were sequenced. The CDR3 length is 15 residues. Trimming cost V 5 bases and J 4 bases, with 12 bases left between them.

V is TRBV12-3 or TRBV12-4 and J is TRBJ2-6; the D is unclear. The source was normal lung tissue next to the tumor, collected at surgery. The receptor was derived from a female donor with early-stage non-small cell lung cancer. The CDR3 coding sequence is TGTGCCAGCAGTACCACCGTATCGGGGGCCAACGTCCTGACTTTC. Protein: CASSTTVSGANVLTF.